The T cell receptor (beta chain) described here comes from a study of graft-versus-host responses after intestinal transplantation. As for the study in general: Recipients had multivisceral, liver-intestinal, or isolated intestinal transplants. Anti-thymocyte globulin served as induction for all recipients, who then took tacrolimus and steroids for about three years.

Repertoires were generated with immunoSEQ multiplex PCR, while TCRdb's copy carries only in-frame clones and drops some. The repertoire holds about 86,000 clones, with 80% to 85% as singletons. This CDR3 contains 15 residues. Trimming shortened V by 1 base and J by 4 bases, and 14 bases separated the two germline ends. Germline CDR1 GTSNPN, CDR2 SVGIG (reference sequence). Study-level points and caveats: High graft-versus-host to host-versus-graft clonal ratios were found in allografts of patients who had graft-donor T cell macrochimerism.

For this clone: The antigen remains undetermined.

The sequencing here drew on unstimulated CD8+ T cells sorted from spleen or lymph node cells, taken before intestinal transplant. This receptor was obtained from a human donor who received an intestinal transplant. This chain connects TRBV30 to TRBJ2-1, with D tentatively TRBD1 or TRBD2 (5 bases each). DNA for the CDR3: TGTGCCTGGAGTGGGGACCTGGAAACGTACAATGAGCAGTTCTTC. Encoded protein: CAWSGDLETYNEQFF.